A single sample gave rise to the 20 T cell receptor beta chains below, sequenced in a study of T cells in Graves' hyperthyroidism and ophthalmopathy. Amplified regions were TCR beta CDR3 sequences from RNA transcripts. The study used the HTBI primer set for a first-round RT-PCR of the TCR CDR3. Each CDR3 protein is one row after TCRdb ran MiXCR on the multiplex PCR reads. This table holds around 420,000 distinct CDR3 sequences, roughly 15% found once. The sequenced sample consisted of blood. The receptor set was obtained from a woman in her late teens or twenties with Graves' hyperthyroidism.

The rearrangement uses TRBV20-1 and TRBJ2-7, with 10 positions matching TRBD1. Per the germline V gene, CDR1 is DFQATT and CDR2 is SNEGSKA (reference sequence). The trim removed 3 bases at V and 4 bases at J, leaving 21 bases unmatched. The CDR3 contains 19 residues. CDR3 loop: CSASSLLRQGAGRFYEQYF. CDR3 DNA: TGCAGTGCTAGTAGTTTACTGAGACAGGGGGCAGGAAGGTTTTACGAGCAGTACTTC.

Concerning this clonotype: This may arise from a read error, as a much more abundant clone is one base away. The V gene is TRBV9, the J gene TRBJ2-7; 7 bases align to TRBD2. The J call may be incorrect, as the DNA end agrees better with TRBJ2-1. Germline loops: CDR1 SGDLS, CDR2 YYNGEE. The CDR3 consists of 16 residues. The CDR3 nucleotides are TGTGCCAGCAGCGTAGGAGGGGCGGGAGTGGGGTACGAGCAGTTCTTC. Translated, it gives CASSVGGAGVGYEQFF.

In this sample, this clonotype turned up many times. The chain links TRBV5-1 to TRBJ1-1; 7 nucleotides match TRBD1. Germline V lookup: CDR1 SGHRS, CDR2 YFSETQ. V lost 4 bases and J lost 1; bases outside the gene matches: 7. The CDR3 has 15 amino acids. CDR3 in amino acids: CASSPTGQPNTEAFF. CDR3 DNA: TGCGCCAGCAGCCCAACGGGACAGCCGAACACTGAAGCTTTCTTT.

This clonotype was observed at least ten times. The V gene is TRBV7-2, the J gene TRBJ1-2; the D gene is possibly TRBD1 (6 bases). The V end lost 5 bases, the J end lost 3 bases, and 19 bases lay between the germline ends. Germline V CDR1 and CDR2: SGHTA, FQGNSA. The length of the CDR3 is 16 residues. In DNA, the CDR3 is TGTGCCAGCAGCCCATCTCGTTTCGGGGGCCACTATGGCTACACCTTC. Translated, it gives CASSPSRFGGHYGYTF.

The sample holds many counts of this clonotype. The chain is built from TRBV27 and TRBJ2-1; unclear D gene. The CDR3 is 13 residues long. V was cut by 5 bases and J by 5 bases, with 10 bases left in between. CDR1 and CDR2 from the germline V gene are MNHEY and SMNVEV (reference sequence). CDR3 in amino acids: CASSGLTDNEQFF. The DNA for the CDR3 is TGTGCCAGCAGTGGGCTAACGGACAATGAGCAGTTCTTC.

CDR3 amino acids: CASSEDTGRNGELFF. The CDR3 region has the DNA TGTGCCAGCAGTGAAGATACAGGGCGGAACGGGGAGCTGTTTTTT. V and J are TRBV7-2 and TRBJ2-2; D perhaps matches TRBD1 (6 bases). V was shortened by 6 bases and J by 7 bases, with 18 bases between the two germline ends. In germline, CDR1 is SGHTA, CDR2 FQGNSA. There are 15 residues in the CDR3.

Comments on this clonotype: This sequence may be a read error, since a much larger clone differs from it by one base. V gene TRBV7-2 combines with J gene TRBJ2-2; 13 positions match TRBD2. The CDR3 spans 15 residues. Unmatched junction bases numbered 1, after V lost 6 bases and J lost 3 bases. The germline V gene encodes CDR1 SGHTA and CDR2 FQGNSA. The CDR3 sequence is CASRGTSGDTGELFF. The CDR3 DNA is TGTGCCAGCAGGGGGACTAGCGGGGACACCGGGGAGCTGTTTTTT.

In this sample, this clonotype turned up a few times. CDR3 residues: CASSDLQGAPEAFF. CDR3 coding DNA: TGCGCCAGCAGCGACTTACAGGGGGCGCCTGAAGCTTTCTTT. V and J are TRBV5-1 and TRBJ1-1; 9 bases are a match to TRBD1. The germline V gene has CDR1 SGHRS and CDR2 YFSETQ. The length of the CDR3 is 14 residues. The V and J ends lost 4 bases and 6 bases, in that order; junction bases with no gene match: 7.

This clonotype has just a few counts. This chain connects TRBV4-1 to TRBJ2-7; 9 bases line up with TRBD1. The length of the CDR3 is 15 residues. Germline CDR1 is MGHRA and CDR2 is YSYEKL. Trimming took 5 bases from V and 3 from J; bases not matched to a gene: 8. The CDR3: CASSNLGQGNYEQYF. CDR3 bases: TGCGCCAGCAGCAACCTGGGACAGGGTAACTACGAGCAGTACTTC.

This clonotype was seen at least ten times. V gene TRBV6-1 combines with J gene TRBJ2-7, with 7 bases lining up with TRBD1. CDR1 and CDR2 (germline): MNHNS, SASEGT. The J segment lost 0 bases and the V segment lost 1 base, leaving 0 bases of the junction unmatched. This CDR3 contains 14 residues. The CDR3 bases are TGTGCCAGCAGTGAAGGGGACAGCTCCTACGAGCAGTACTTC. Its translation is CASSEGDSSYEQYF.

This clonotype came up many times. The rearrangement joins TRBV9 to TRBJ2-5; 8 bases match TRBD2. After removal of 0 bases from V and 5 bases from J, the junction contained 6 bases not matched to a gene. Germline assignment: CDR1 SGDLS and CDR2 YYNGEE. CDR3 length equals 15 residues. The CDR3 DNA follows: TGTGCCAGCAGCGTAGAAGGGACTAGTACGGAGACCCAGTACTTC. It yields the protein CASSVEGTSTETQYF.

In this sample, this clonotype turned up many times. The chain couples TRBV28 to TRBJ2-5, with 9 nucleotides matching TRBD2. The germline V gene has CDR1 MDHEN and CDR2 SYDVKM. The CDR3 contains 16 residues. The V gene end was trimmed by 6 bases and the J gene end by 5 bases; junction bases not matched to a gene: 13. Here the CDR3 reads CASSRSSGVLWETQYF. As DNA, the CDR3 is TGTGCCAGCAGCCGATCTAGCGGGGTTTTGTGGGAGACCCAGTACTTC.

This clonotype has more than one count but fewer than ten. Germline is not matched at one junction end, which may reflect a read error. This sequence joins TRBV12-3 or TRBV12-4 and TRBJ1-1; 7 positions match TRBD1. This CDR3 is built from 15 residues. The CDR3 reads CASSLYRGISTKAFF. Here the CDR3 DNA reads TGTGCCAGCAGCTTATACAGGGGCATAAGCACTAAAGCTTTCTTT.

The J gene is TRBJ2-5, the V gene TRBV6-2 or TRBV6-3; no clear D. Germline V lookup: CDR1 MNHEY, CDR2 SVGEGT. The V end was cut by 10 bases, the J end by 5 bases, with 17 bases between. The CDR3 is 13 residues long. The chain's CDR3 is CATTMAPSETQYF. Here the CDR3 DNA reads TGTGCCACAACCATGGCGCCTTCGGAGACCCAGTACTTC.

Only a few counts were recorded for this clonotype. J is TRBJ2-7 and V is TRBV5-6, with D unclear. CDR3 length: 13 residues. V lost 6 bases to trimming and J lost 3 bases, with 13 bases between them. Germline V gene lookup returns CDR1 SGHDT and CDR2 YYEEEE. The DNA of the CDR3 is TGTGCCAGCACCACCGAGACGTTCTACGAGCAGTACTTC. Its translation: CASTTETFYEQYF. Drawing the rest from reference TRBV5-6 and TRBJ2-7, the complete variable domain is DAGVTQSPTHLIKTRGQQVTLRCSPKSGHDTVSWYQQALGQGPQFIFQYYEEEERQRGNFPDRFSGHQFPNYSSELNVNALLLGDSALYLCASTTETFYEQYFGPGTRLTVT.

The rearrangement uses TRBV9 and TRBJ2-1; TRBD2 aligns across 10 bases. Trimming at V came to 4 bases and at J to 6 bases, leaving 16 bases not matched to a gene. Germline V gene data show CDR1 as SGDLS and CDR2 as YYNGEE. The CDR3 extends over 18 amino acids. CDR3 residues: CASSPAGAGGGGCNEQFF. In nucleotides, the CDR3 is TGTGCCAGCAGCCCCGCGGGAGCGGGAGGGGGGGGGTGCAATGAGCAGTTCTTC. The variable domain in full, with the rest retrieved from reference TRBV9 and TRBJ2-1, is DSGVTQTPKHLITATGQRVTLRCSPRSGDLSVYWYQQSLDQGLQFLIQYYNGEERAKGNILERFSAQQFPDLHSELNLSSLELGDSALYFCASSPAGAGGGGCNEQFFGPGTRLTVL.

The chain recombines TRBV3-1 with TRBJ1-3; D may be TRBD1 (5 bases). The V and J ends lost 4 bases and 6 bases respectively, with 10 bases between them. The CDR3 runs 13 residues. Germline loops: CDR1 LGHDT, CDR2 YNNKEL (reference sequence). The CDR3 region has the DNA TGTGCCAGCAGCCGGGGCTCCGAAAACACCATATATTTT. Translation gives CASSRGSENTIYF.

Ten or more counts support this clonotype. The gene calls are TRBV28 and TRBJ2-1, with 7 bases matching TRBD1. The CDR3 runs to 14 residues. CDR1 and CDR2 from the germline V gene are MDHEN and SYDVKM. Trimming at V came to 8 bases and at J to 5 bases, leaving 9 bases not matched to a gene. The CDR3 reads CASYDTGVHNEQFF. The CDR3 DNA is TGTGCCAGCTACGATACAGGGGTTCACAATGAGCAGTTCTTC.

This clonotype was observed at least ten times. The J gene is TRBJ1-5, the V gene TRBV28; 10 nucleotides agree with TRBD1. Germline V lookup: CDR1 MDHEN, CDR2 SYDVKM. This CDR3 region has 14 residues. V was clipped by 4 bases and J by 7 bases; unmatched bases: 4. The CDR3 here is CASSSGTGVQPQHF. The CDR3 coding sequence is TGTGCCAGCAGTTCCGGGACAGGGGTACAGCCCCAGCATTTT.

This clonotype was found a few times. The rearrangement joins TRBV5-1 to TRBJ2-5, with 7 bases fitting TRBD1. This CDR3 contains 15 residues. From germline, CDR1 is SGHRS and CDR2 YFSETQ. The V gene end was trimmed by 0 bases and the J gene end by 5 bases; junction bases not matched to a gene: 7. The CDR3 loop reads CASSLGQGLKETQYF. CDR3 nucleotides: TGCGCCAGCAGCTTGGGACAGGGTCTCAAGGAGACCCAGTACTTC.